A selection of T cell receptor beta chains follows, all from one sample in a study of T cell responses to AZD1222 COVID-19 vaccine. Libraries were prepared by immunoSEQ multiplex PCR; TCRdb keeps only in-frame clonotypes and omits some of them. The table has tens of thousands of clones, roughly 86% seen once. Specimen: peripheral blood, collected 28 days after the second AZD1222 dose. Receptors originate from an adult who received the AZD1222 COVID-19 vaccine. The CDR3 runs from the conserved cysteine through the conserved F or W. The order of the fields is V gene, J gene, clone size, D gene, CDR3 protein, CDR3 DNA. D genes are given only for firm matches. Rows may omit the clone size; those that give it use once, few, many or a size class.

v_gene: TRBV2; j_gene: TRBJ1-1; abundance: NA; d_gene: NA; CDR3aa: CASSSGIEAFF; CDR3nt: TGTGCCAGCAGTTCCGGTATCGAAGCTTTCTTT
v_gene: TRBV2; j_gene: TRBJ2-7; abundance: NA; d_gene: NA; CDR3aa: CASRLRGSSYEQYF; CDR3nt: TGTGCCAGCAGACTCAGGGGTAGCTCCTACGAGCAGTACTTC
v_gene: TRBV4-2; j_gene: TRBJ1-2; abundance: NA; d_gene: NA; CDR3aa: CASSQDEVRYTF; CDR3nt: TGTGCCAGCAGCCAAGATGAAGTCCGCTACACCTTC
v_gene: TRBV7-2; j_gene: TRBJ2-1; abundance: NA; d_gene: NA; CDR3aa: CASSTPPNEVRDEQFF; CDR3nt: TGTGCCAGCAGCACCCCGCCGAATGAGGTGAGGGATGAGCAGTTCTTC
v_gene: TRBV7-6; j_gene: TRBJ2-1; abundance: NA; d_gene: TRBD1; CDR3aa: CASSLEQGAWGNEQFF; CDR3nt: TGTGCCAGCAGCTTAGAACAGGGGGCTTGGGGCAATGAGCAGTTCTTC
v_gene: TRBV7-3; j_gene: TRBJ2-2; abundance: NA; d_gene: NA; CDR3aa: CASRELGGPPRDTGELFF; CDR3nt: TGTGCCAGCAGGGAATTAGGGGGACCTCCTCGAGACACCGGGGAGCTGTTTTTT
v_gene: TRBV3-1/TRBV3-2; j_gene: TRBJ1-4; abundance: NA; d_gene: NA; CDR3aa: CASSQVGGGEKLFF; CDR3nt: TGTGCCAGCAGCCAAGTGGGCGGGGGAGAAAAACTGTTTTTT
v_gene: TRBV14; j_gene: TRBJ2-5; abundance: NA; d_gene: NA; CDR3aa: CASSQTAGTQYF; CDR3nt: TGTGCCAGCAGCCAAACAGCGGGGACCCAGTACTTC
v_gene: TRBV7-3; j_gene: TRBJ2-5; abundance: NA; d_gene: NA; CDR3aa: CASSFASQETQYF; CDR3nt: TGTGCCAGCAGCTTTGCCAGCCAAGAGACCCAGTACTTC
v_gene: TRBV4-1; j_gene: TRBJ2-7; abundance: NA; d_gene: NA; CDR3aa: CASSQEGGFTYEQYF; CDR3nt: TGCGCCAGCAGCCAAGAGGGGGGATTCACCTACGAGCAGTACTTC
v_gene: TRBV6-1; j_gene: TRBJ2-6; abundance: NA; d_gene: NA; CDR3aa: CASSEGAGANVLTF; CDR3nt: TGTGCCAGCAGTGAAGGGGCTGGGGCCAACGTCCTGACTTTC
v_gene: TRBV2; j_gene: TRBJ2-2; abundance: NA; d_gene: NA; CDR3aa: CASSKDENTGELFF; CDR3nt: TGTGCCAGCAGCAAAGACGAGAACACCGGGGAGCTGTTTTTT
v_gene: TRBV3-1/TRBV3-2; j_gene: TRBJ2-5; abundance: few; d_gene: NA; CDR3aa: CASSRRETQYF; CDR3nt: TGTGCCAGCAGCCGCCGGGAGACCCAGTACTTC
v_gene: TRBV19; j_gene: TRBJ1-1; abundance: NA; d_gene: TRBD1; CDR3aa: CASSPGQGWTEAFF; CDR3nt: TGTGCCAGTAGTCCCGGACAGGGGTGGACTGAAGCTTTCTTT
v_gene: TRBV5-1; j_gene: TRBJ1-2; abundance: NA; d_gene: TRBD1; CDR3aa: CASSFHGQGAYGYTF; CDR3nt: TGCGCCAGCAGCTTCCACGGACAGGGGGCGTATGGCTACACCTTC
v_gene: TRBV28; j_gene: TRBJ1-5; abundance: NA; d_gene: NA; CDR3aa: CASSLMSQPQHF; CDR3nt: TGTGCCAGCAGTTTAATGTCGCAGCCCCAGCATTTT
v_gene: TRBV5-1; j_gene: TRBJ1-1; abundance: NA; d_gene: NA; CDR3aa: CASSLGAGLNTEAFF; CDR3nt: TGCGCCAGCAGCTTGGGGGCAGGGCTGAACACTGAAGCTTTCTTT
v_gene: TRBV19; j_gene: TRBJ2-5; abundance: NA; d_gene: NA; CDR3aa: CASSSPGTPRMETQYF; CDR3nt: TGTGCCAGTAGCTCACCCGGGACACCTAGGATGGAGACCCAGTACTTC
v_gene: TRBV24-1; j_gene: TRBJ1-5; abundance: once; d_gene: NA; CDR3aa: CATSDRENQPQHF; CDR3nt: TGTGCCACCAGTGACCGCGAAAATCAGCCCCAGCATTTT
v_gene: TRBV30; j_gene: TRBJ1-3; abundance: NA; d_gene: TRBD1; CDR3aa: CACRTGAGNTIYF; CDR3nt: TGTGCCTGCCGGACAGGGGCTGGAAACACCATATATTTT
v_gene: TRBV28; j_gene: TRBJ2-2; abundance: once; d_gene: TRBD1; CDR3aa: CASSIQGKGELFF; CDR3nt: TGTGCCAGCAGCATACAGGGGAAGGGGGAGCTGTTTTTT
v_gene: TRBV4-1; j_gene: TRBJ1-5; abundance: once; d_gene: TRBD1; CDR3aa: CASSLDRFSNQPQHF; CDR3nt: TGCGCCAGCAGCCTGGACAGGTTTAGCAATCAGCCCCAGCATTTT
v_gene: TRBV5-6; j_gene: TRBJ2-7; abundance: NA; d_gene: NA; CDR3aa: CASSLDKYEQYF; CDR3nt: TGTGCCAGCAGCTTGGATAAGTACGAGCAGTACTTC
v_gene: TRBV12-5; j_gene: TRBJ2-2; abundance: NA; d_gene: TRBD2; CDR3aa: CASGIGLGNTGELFF; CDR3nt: TGTGCTAGTGGAATAGGACTAGGCAACACCGGGGAGCTGTTTTTT
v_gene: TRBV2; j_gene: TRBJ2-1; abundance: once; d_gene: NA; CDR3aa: CASNEGNEQFF; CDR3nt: TGTGCCAGCAATGAAGGCAATGAGCAGTTCTTC
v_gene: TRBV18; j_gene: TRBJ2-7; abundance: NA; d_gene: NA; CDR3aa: CASSRDRSYEQYF; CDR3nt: TGTGCCAGCTCACGAGACAGGAGCTACGAGCAGTACTTC
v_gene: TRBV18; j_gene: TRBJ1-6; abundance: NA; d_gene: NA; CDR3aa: CASSPLDSYNSPLHF; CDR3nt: TGTGCCAGCTCACCACTGGACTCCTATAATTCACCCCTCCACTTT
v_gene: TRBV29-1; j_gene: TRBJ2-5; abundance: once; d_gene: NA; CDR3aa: CSVRGSKETQYF; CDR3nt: TGCAGCGTCAGGGGCAGCAAAGAGACCCAGTACTTC
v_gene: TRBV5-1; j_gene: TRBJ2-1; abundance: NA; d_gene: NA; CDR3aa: CASSLWGMYNEQFF; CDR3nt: TGCGCCAGCAGCTTGTGGGGTATGTACAATGAGCAGTTCTTC
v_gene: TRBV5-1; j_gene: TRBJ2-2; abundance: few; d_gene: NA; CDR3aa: CASSLAGGHTGELFF; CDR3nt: TGCGCCAGCAGCTTGGCTGGGGGTCACACCGGGGAGCTGTTTTTT
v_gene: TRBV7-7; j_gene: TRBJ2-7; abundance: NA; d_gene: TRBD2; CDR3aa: CASSPTSGFSYEQYF; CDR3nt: TGTGCCAGCAGCCCTACTAGCGGCTTCTCCTACGAGCAGTACTTC
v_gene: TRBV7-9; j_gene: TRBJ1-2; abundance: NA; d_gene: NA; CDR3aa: CASSLGGIYGYTF; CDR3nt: TGTGCCAGCAGCTTAGGAGGGATCTATGGCTACACCTTC
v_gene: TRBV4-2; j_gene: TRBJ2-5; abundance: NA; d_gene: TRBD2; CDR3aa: CASSLVGGGGPETQYF; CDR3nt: TGTGCCAGCAGCCTCGTCGGGGGGGGAGGGCCAGAGACCCAGTACTTC
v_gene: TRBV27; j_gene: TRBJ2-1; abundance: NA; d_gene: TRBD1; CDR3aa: CASSLETTGAGYNEQFF; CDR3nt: TGTGCCAGCAGTTTGGAGACGACAGGGGCGGGATACAATGAGCAGTTCTTC
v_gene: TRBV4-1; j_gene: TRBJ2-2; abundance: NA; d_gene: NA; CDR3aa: CASSLRWGAGFTGELFF; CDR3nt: TGCGCCAGCAGCTTACGGTGGGGGGCAGGGTTTACCGGGGAGCTGTTTTTT
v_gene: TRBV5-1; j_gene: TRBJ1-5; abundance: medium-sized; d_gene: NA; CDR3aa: CASSFEGYQPQHF; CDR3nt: TGCGCCAGCAGCTTTGAGGGCTATCAGCCCCAGCATTTT
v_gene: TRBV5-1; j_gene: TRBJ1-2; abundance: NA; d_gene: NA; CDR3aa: CASSLDSLPQNYGYTF; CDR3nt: TGCGCCAGCAGCTTGGACTCCTTACCCCAAAACTATGGCTACACCTTC
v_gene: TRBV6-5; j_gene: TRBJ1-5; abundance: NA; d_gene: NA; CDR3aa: CASSYSRGSNQPQHF; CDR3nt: TGTGCCAGCAGTTACTCGAGGGGAAGCAATCAGCCCCAGCATTTT
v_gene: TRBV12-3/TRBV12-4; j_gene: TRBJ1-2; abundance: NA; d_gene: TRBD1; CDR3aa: CASSPGGRGYTF; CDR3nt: TGTGCCAGCAGTCCAGGGGGCCGTGGCTACACCTTC
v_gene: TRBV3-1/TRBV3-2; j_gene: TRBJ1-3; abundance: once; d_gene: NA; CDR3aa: CASSQEGSGNTIYF; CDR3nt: TGTGCCAGCAGCCAAGAAGGGTCTGGAAACACCATATATTTT
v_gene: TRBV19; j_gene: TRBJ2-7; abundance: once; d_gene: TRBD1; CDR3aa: CASRPSRDRGDEQYF; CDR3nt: TGTGCCAGTAGGCCTTCCCGGGACAGGGGGGACGAGCAGTACTTC
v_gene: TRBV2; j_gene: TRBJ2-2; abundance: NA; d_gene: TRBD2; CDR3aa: CASSETGGTGELFF; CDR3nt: TGTGCCAGCAGTGAAACGGGGGGCACCGGGGAGCTGTTTTTT
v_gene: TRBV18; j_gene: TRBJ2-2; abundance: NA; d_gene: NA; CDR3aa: CASSPGAYTGELFF; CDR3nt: TGTGCCAGCTCACCAGGGGCCTACACCGGGGAGCTGTTTTTT
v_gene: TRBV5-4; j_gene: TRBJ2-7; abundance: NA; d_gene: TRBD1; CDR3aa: CASSRSGQGPYEQYF; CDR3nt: TGTGCCAGCAGCAGATCGGGACAGGGTCCCTACGAGCAGTACTTC
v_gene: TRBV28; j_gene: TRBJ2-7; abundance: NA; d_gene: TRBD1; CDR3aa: CASITGTGAYEQYF; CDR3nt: TGTGCCAGCATCACCGGGACAGGGGCGTACGAGCAGTACTTC
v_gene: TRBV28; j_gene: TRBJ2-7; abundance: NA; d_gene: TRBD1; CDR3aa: CASTGTGKDEQYF; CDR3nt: TGTGCCAGCACCGGGACAGGGAAGGACGAGCAGTACTTC
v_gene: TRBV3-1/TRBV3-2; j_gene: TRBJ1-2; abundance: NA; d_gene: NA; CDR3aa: CASSQVQAGTGGYTF; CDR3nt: TGTGCCAGCAGCCAAGTACAAGCCGGGACGGGTGGCTACACCTTC
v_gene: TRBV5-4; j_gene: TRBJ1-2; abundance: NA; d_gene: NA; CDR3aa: CASSLASGAYGYTF; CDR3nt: TGTGCCAGCAGCTTGGCATCAGGGGCCTATGGCTACACCTTC
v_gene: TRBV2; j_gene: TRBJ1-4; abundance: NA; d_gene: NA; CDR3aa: CASSASATNEKLFF; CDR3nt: TGTGCCAGCAGTGCTTCTGCAACTAATGAAAAACTGTTTTTT
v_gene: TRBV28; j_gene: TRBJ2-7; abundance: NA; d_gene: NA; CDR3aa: CASSFNYQFLLETSSRYEQYF; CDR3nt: TGTGCCAGCAGTTTCAACTACCAGTTTTTGCTCGAGACAAGCTCCAGATACGAGCAGTACTTC
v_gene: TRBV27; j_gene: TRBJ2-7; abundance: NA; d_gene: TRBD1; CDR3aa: CASSPRQGGNYEQYF; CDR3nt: TGTGCCAGTAGTCCCCGACAGGGGGGGAACTACGAGCAGTACTTC
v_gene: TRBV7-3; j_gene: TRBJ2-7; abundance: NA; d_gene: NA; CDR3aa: CASSLRASLSYEQYF; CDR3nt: TGTGCCAGCAGCTTAAGGGCCTCTCTGTCCTACGAGCAGTACTTC
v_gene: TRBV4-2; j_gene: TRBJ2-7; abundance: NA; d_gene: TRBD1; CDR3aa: CASSPRAGDRVGEQYF; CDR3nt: TGTGCCAGCAGCCCGCGAGCCGGGGACAGGGTGGGTGAGCAGTACTTC